The entry below describes one TCR beta chain. This entry is derived from a study of blood T cell repertoires in COVID-19. Overall study context: The United States, Italy and Spain provided the acute and convalescent COVID-19 samples. Sources were T cells, B-cell-depleted T cells, or PBMCs; the material itself was cDNA or gDNA.

The CDR3 extends over 14 amino acids. J lost 2 bases, V lost 6 bases, and 6 bases had no gene match. Germline V gene sequence: CDR1 MNHEY, CDR2 SVGAGI. The authors' processing: Cell counts per sample came from amplifying reference gene primers. Sequencing used immunoSEQ multiplex PCR; TCRdb keeps in-frame clones, though not all of them. V and J calls and clone size are those listed in that table; D and trimming were worked out from the DNA. The repertoire holds tens of thousands of clones, with roughly 79% as singletons. The chain recombines TRBV6-5 with TRBJ2-5, with 7 bases lining up with TRBD1. The TCR comes from a human donor in a cohort sampled during active COVID-19. Sequences were obtained from peripheral blood. The CDR3: CASRTPGQQETQYF. The CDR3 DNA sequence: TGTGCCAGCAGGACCCCGGGACAGCAAGAGACCCAGTACTTC.